This TCR beta chain was obtained from a study of cytomegalovirus exposure and HLA in healthy donors. Both 60 Vbeta primers and 13 Jbeta primers went into the PCR. Assay: immunoSEQ multiplex PCR; the TCRdb copy retains only in-frame clones and omits some. The profile covers about 94,000 clones, with about four fifths appearing a single time and 3.8% taken by the ten largest. General study points: Later, an analysis showed that TCR beta chains associated with HLA were more clonally expanded than others that were equally common. The authors listed approximately 150 TCR beta chains as cytomegalovirus-associated.

Notes on this clone: The antigen remains unidentified. An end of the junction does not agree with germline; a read error may underlie this.

Germline CDR1 GTSNPN, CDR2 SVGIG (reference sequence). This CDR3 is 14 amino acids long. This clonotype was sampled from a woman aged 40 to 50 in good health and CMV-seronegative. The sequencing input was PBMCs. J is TRBJ1-2 and V is TRBV30; 12 bases are shared with TRBD1. The CDR3 DNA reads TGTGCCTGGCCTACGGGACAGGGGGCGAATGGCTACCCCTTC. Encoded protein: CAWPTGQGANGYPF.